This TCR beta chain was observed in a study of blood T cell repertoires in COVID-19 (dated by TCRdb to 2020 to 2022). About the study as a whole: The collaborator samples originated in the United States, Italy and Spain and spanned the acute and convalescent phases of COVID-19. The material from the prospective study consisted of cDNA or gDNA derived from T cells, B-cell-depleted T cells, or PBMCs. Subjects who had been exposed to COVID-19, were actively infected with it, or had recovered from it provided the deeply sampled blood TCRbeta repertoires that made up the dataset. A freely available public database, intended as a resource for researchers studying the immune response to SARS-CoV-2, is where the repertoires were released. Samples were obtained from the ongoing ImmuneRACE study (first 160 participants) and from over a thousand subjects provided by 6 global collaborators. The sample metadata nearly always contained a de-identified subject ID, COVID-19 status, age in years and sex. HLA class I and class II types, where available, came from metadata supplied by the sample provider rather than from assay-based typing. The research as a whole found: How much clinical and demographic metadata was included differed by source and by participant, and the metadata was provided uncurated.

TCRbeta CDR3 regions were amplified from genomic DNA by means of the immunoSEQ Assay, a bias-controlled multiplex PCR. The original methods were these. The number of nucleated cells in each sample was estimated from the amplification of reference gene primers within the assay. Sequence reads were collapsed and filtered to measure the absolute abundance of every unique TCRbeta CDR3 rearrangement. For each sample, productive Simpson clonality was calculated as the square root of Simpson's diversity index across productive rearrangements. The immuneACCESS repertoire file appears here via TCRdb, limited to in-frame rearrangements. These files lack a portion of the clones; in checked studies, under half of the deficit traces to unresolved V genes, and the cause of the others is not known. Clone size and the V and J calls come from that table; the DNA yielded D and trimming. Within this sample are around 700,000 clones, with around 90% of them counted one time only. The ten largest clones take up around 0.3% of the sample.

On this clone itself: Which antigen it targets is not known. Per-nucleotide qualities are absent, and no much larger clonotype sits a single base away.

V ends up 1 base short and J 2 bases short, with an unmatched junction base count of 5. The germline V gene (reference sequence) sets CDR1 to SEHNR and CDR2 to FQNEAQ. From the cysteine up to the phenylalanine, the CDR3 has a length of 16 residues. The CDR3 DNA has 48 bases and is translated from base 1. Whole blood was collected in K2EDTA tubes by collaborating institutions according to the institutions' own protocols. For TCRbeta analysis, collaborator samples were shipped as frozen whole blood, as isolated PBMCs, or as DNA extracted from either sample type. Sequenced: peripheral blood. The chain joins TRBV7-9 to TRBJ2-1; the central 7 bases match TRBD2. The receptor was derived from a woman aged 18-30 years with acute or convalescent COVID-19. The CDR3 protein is CASSLGPAGTYNEQFF. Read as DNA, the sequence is TGTGCCAGCAGCTTAGGACCAGCGGGGACCTACAATGAGCAGTTCTTC.